The sequence of this TCR beta chain was determined in a study of blood T cell repertoires in COVID-19. As for the study in general: Samples of COVID-19 (acute and convalescent) were obtained from the United States, Italy and Spain.

This clone appeared a few times. Original processing notes: Nucleated cell number was recorded as an estimate derived from reference gene primer amplification. Measured with immunoSEQ multiplex PCR; TCRdb has only the in-frame clones, and not every one. The DNA gave D and trimming, while V, J and clone size come from that table. This sample yields some 240,000 clones, of which 88% are seen a single time; around 9.6% belongs to the top ten. The V gene's germline CDR1 is SGHTA and CDR2 FQGNSA. V was trimmed by 3 bases and J by 0 bases, leaving 9 bases between them. CDR3 length: 14 amino acids. This sequence originates from a woman in her sixties or seventies with COVID-19, enrolled during active disease. Material for sequencing was peripheral blood. This chain connects TRBV7-2 to TRBJ2-7; the D gene is possibly TRBD1 (5 bases). In DNA, the CDR3 is TGTGCCAGCAGCTTGGGGCAGAGCTCCTACGAGCAGTACTTC. Residues: CASSLGQSSYEQYF.